This T cell receptor (beta chain) was captured in a study of shared clonotypes between healthy human individuals. Investigators divided CD4+ cells into CD45RA+ naive and CD45RA-negative memory subsets. Data came from immunoSEQ multiplex PCR; TCRdb stores just in-frame clones and leaves some out. Of fewer than 850,000 clones listed, about two thirds are singletons. V was clipped by 0 bases and J by 0 bases, with 8 bases between them. This CDR3 region has 16 residues. In germline, CDR1 is SGHDN, CDR2 FVKESK. V is TRBV14 and J is TRBJ2-2, with a tentative D call TRBD2 (6 bases). The specimen sequenced was memory CD4+ T cells sorted from blood. Subset in this sample: CD45RA-negative fraction. This TCR came from a woman between 25 and 40 years old in good health. CDR3 coding DNA: TGTGCCAGCAGCCAAGAATTAGCGGCGAACACCGGGGAGCTGTTTTTT. Amino acid sequence: CASSQELAANTGELFF.